The source of this TCR beta chain is a study of blood T cells in healthy people across ages. Study-wide background: About one barcoded beta molecule per two T cells was captured by template switching. Regarding the study as a whole: Leaving the PBMCs unsorted stopped any conclusive comparison of naive versus antigen-experienced cells.

Next came a second PCR, run for roughly 7 to 12 cycles, which used a sample-barcoded 5' primer along with a J-beta primer mix. TCRdb re-derived calls from the 5' RACE reads in MiXCR, one entry per CDR3 protein. Of about 760,000 distinct CDR3 sequences detected, 20% to 30% appear once; the ten largest clones hold under 10%. CDR1 is SQVTM, CDR2 ANQGSEA, per germline. This CDR3 contains 12 residues. This clonotype has only a few counts. Its antigen remains unidentified. A read error may produce the germline difference seen at one junction end. This sample was shared with a second study, whose subject was T cells of mothers and their children. As that study records: For related and unrelated pairs alike, thymic selection shapes TCR recombination output similarly. Persistent microchimeric T cell clones were sought, and none were detected.

The specimen sequenced was blood. The rearrangement uses TRBV29-1 and TRBJ2-2, with D maybe TRBD2 (5 bases). The source of this sequence is a boy between 5 and 17 years old in good health. The DNA for the CDR3 is TGCAGCGTTGAGGGGTTCACCGGGGAGCCGTTTTTT. This gives the protein CSVEGFTGEPFF.